This T cell receptor beta chain came from a study of T-cell reconstitution after alpha-beta-depleted transplantation in children. This sample's TCRbeta library carried unique molecular identifier barcodes. Each CDR3 protein is one row after TCRdb ran MiXCR on the PCR reads. Seen here are some 500,000 distinct CDR3 sequences, approximately 16% observed once, and the top ten hold 3% to 4%. CDR1 and CDR2 from the germline V gene are MNHEY and SMNVEV (reference sequence). The V gene lost 1 base and the J gene lost 1 base, with 8 bases spanning the gap. This CDR3 is 15 amino acids long. The sequencing used PBMCs from the stem cell graft donor, collected from the stem cell graft. The chain couples TRBV27 to TRBJ1-5; D call uncertain. This receptor was taken from a human donor who donated a stem cell graft to a child with acute lymphoblastic leukemia. The CDR3: CASSLFHGSNQPQHF. Here the CDR3 DNA reads TGTGCCAGCAGTTTATTCCATGGCAGCAATCAGCCCCAGCATTTT.